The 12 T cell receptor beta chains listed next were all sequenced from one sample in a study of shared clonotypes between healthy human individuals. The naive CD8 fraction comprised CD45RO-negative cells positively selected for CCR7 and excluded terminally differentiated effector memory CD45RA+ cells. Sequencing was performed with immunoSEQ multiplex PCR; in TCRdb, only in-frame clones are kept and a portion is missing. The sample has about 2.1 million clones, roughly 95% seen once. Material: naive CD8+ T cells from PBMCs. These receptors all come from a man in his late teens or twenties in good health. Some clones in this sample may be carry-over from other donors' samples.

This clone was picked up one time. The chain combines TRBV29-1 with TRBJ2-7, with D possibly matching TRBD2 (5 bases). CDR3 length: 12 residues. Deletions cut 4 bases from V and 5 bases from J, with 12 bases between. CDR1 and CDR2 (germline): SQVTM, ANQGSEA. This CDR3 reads CSVVGRGNEQYF. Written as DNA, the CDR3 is TGCAGCGTTGTCGGCAGAGGGAACGAGCAGTACTTC.

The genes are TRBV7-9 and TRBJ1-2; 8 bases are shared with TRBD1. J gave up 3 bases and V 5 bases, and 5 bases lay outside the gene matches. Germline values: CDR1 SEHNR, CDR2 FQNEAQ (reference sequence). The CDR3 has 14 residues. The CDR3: CASSPPDRDYGYTF. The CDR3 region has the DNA TGTGCCAGCAGCCCTCCGGACAGGGACTATGGCTACACCTTC.

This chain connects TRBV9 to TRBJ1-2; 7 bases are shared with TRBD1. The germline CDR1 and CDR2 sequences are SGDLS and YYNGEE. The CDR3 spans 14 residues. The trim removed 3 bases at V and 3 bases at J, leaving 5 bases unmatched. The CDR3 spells CASSDWQGDYGYTF. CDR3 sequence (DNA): TGTGCCAGCAGCGATTGGCAGGGGGACTATGGCTACACCTTC.

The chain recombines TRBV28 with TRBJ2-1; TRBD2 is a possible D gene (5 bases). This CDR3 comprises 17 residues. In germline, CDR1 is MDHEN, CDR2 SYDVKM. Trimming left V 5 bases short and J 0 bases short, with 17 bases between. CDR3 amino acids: CASSARGSGSSYNEQFF. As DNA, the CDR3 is TGTGCCAGCAGTGCCCGTGGGAGCGGTAGCTCCTACAATGAGCAGTTCTTC. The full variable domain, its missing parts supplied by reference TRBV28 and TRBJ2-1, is DVKVTQSSRYLVKRTGEKVFLECVQDMDHENMFWYRQDPGLGLRLIYFSYDVKMKEKGDIPEGYSVSREKKERFSLILESASTNQTSMYLCASSARGSGSSYNEQFFGPGTRLTVL.

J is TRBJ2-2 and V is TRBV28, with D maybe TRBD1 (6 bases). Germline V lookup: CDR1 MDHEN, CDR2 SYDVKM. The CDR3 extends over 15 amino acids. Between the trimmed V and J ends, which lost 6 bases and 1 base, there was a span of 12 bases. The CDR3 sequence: CASRAGTMNTGELFF. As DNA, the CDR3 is TGTGCCAGCAGAGCCGGGACAATGAACACCGGGGAGCTGTTTTTT. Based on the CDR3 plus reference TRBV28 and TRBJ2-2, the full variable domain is DVKVTQSSRYLVKRTGEKVFLECVQDMDHENMFWYRQDPGLGLRLIYFSYDVKMKEKGDIPEGYSVSREKKERFSLILESASTNQTSMYLCASRAGTMNTGELFFGEGSRLTVL.

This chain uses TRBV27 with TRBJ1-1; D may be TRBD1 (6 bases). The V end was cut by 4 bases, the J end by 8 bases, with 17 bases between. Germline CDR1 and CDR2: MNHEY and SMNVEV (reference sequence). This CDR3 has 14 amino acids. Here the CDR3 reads CASSSFGSGGEAFF. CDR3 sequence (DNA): TGTGCCAGCAGTTCCTTTGGATCCGGGGGCGAAGCTTTCTTT.

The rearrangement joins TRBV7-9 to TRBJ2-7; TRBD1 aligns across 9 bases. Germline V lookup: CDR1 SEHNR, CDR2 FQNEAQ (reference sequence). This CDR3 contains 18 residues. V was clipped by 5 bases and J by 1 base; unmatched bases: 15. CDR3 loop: CASSQNKGTGRGSYEQYF. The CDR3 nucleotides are TGTGCCAGCAGCCAAAACAAGGGGACAGGGAGGGGTTCCTACGAGCAGTACTTC.

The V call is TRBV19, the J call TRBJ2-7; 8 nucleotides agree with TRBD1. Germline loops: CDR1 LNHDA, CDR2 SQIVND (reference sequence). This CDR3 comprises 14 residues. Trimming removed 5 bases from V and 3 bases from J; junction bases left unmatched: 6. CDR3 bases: TGTGCCAGTAGTGGGAAAGACAGGGGCTACGAGCAGTACTTC. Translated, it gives CASSGKDRGYEQYF.

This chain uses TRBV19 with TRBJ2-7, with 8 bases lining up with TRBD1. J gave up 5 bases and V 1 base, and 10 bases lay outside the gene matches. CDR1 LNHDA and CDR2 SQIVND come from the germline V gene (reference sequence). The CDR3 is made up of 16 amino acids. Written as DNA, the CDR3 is TGTGCCAGTAGTATAGGGATCAGGGGGCTGATTCACGAGCAGTACTTC. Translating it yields CASSIGIRGLIHEQYF.

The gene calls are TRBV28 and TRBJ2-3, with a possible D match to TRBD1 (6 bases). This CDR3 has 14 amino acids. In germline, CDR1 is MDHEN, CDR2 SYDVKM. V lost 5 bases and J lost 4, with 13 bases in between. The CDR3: CASSNSGVADTQYF. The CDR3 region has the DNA TGTGCCAGCAGTAATTCAGGGGTGGCAGATACGCAGTATTTT.

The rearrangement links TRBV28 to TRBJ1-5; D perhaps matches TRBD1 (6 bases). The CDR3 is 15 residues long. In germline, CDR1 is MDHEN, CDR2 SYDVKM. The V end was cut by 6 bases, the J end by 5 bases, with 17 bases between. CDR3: CASSLRVRGHQPQHF. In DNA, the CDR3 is TGTGCCAGCAGCCTCCGAGTCAGGGGCCATCAGCCCCAGCATTTT.

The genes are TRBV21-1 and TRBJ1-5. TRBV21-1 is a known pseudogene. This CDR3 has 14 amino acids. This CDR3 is CASSPRTGGQPQHF. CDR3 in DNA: TGTGCCAGCAGCCCTCGGACGGGCGGCCAGCCCCAGCATTTT.